This is a list of T cell receptor beta chains from one sample in a study of blood T cell repertoires in COVID-19. Assay: immunoSEQ multiplex PCR; the TCRdb copy retains only in-frame clones and omits some. The profile covers approximately 190,000 clones, with less than 90% appearing a single time and 2% to 2.5% taken by the ten largest. Sequencing was done on a sample of peripheral blood. These TCRs come from a man between 65 and 85 years old with active or convalescent COVID-19. The CDR3 runs from the conserved cysteine through the conserved F or W. D genes are given only for firm matches. Where a row states a size, it is once, few, many or the class of an expanded clone; other rows omit it.

v_call,d_call,j_call,clone_size,cdr3_nt,cdr3_aa
TRBV5-3,TRBD1,TRBJ1-2,NA,TGTGCCAGAAGCCAGGACAGGGCGGTCTATGGCTACACCTTC,CARSQDRAVYGYTF
TRBV7-2,NA,TRBJ2-6,NA,TGTGCCAGCAGCTCCCTCTCTGGGGCCAACGTCCTGACTTTC,CASSSLSGANVLTF
TRBV10-3,NA,TRBJ2-7,NA,TGTGCCATCAGTGAGTCAGACCTAGCTCGGGAGCAGTACTTC,CAISESDLAREQYF
TRBV19,TRBD2,TRBJ2-1,once,TGTGCCACTAGTGAAACTAGCGGGGGCTACAATGAGCAGTTCTTC,CATSETSGGYNEQFF
TRBV10-1,NA,TRBJ1-3,NA,TGCGCCAGCAGCTACACCATATATTTT,CASSYTIYF
TRBV28,NA,TRBJ2-7,NA,TGTGCCAGCAGTTTAGGGCAACCCTACGAGCAGTACTTC,CASSLGQPYEQYF
TRBV10-2,TRBD1,TRBJ2-7,NA,TGCGCCAGCAGTCGGGACAGGTACAGCTACGAGCAGTACTTC,CASSRDRYSYEQYF
TRBV9,NA,TRBJ2-2,NA,TGTGCCAGCAGCGTATCAGGTACCGGGGAGCTGTTTTTT,CASSVSGTGELFF
TRBV11-2,NA,TRBJ1-5,NA,TGTGCCAGCAGCTCACAGGGTTTTAGCAATCAGCCCCAGCATTTT,CASSSQGFSNQPQHF
TRBV5-5,NA,TRBJ2-7,NA,TGTGCCAGCAGCCGGTTTGGGGACAACTCCTACGAGCAGTACTTC,CASSRFGDNSYEQYF
TRBV30,TRBD2,TRBJ2-1,NA,TGTGCCTGGAGATTCGGGGGGGAGCAGTTCTTC,CAWRFGGEQFF